This entry lists 22 T cell receptor beta chains sequenced from one sample in a study of shared clonotypes between healthy human individuals. Some clones are missing from TCRdb's copy, which holds only in-frame ones; the method was immunoSEQ multiplex PCR. The sample has roughly 2,500,000 clones; 80% to 95% are singletons. Material for sequencing was naive CD4+ T cells from PBMCs. The subset is: CD45RA+ positively selected. The receptors shown here come from a man aged 18 to 35 in good health. Some clones in this sample may be carry-over from other donors' samples.

This clone was detected once. The chain recombines TRBV7-2 with TRBJ2-5, with D perhaps matching TRBD2 (5 bases). The CDR3 consists of 15 residues. Trimming removed 5 bases from V and 1 base from J, with 14 bases in between. Per germline, CDR1 SGHTA and CDR2 FQGNSA. CDR3 amino acids: CASSPRRSGQETQYF. DNA of the CDR3: TGTGCCAGCAGCCCCCGGCGAAGCGGCCAAGAGACCCAGTACTTC.

The J gene is TRBJ2-1, the V gene TRBV4-1; TRBD2 agrees at 10 bases. The CDR3 runs 13 residues. V was clipped by 1 base and J by 14 bases; unmatched bases: 5. Germline CDR1 reads MGHRA; CDR2 reads YSYEKL. CDR3 coding DNA: TGCGCCAGCAGCCAAGGGACTAGCGGTACTAAGTTCTTC. It specifies CASSQGTSGTKFF.

This chain links TRBV25-1 with TRBJ1-4; 9 bases are shared with TRBD1. The CDR3 extends over 18 amino acids. The junction had 11 bases not matched to a gene; V was cut back by 3 bases and J by 3 bases. Germline values: CDR1 MGHDK, CDR2 SYGVNS. Written as DNA, the CDR3 is TGTGCCAGCAGTGATAGGAGAGGACAGGGGCTTCCTAATGAAAAACTGTTTTTT. Translation gives CASSDRRGQGLPNEKLFF.

The J gene is TRBJ2-7, the V gene TRBV28; 8 bases align to TRBD2. Germline loops: CDR1 MDHEN, CDR2 SYDVKM. The CDR3 extends over 15 amino acids. With V trimmed by 6 bases and J by 0 bases, 7 bases remained unmatched. CDR3 in DNA: TGTGCCAGCAGGGTAAGCGGGAGCGCCTCCTACGAGCAGTACTTC. As protein: CASRVSGSASYEQYF.

The chain combines TRBV4-2 with TRBJ2-1; D gene unclear. This CDR3 region has 13 residues. The V gene's germline CDR1 is LGHNA and CDR2 YNFKEQ. V lost 2 bases to trimming and J lost 3 bases, with 5 bases between them. Here the CDR3 DNA reads TGTGCCAGCAGCCAAAATTACTACAATGAGCAGTTCTTC. Amino acids: CASSQNYYNEQFF.

This clone was observed once. The chain has TRBV7-2 and TRBJ1-4; no definite D call. CDR3 length equals 13 residues. The germline CDR1 and CDR2 sequences are SGHTA and FQGNSA. V lost 4 bases to trimming and J lost 13 bases, with 16 bases between them. Written as DNA, the CDR3 is TGTGCCAGCAGCTCGGACGGCGGGAGAGGACTGTTTTTT. This encodes CASSSDGGRGLFF.

The rearrangement uses TRBV6-1 and TRBJ2-1, with 10 nucleotides matching TRBD2. Unmatched junction bases numbered 10, after V lost 3 bases and J lost 5 bases. The CDR3 spans 17 residues. The germline V gene has CDR1 MNHNS and CDR2 SASEGT. CDR3 residues: CASSDHPGLAANNEQFF. Written as DNA, the CDR3 is TGTGCCAGCAGTGATCACCCCGGACTAGCGGCGAACAATGAGCAGTTCTTC.

V and J are TRBV5-1 and TRBJ1-4; D is undetermined. The CDR3 length is 14 residues. Trimming cost V 5 bases and J 7 bases, with 15 bases left between them. Germline V CDR1 and CDR2: SGHRS, YFSETQ. In nucleotides, the CDR3 is TGCGCCAGCAGTAGGGAGATGGGTAGTGAAAAACTGTTTTTT. Its translation: CASSREMGSEKLFF.

In the case of this clone: Different DNA sequences within this sample yield the same CDR3. The chain combines TRBV9 with TRBJ2-5; the D gene is possibly TRBD1 (6 bases). This CDR3 contains 13 residues. Germline-derived CDR1 and CDR2 are SGDLS and YYNGEE. The V and J ends lost 4 bases and 5 bases respectively, with 12 bases between them. The DNA of the CDR3 is TGTGCCAGCAGCCCCCGGCAGGGGGAGACCCAGTACTTC. Its protein product is CASSPRQGETQYF.

The chain carries TRBV5-1 and TRBJ2-1; TRBD2 aligns across 10 bases. Looked up from germline, CDR1 is SGHRS and CDR2 is YFSETQ. There are 17 residues in the CDR3. V lost 7 bases to trimming and J lost 0 bases; unmatched junction nucleotides: 10. The CDR3 DNA follows: TGCGCCAGCTCCCGGCTAGCGGGGGAGAGCTCCTACAATGAGCAGTTCTTC. Its protein product is CASSRLAGESSYNEQFF.

The chain links TRBV28 to TRBJ1-6; TRBD1 aligns across 7 bases. J was trimmed by 6 bases and V by 6 bases; bases with no gene match: 5. The CDR3 consists of 14 residues. Germline-derived CDR1 and CDR2 are MDHEN and SYDVKM. The CDR3 loop is CASRRQGGNSPLHF. Written as DNA, the CDR3 is TGTGCCAGCAGGAGACAGGGCGGTAATTCACCCCTCCACTTT.

The V and J genes are TRBV28 and TRBJ1-1, with D hard to call. CDR1 and CDR2 from the germline V gene are MDHEN and SYDVKM. The CDR3 consists of 16 residues. The V end lost 3 bases, the J end lost 1 base, and 15 bases lay between the germline ends. CDR3 sequence (DNA): TGTGCCAGCAGTTTTACCCTCACTGGTGGGAACACTGAAGCTTTCTTT. Translated, it gives CASSFTLTGGNTEAFF.

The V and J genes are TRBV5-1 and TRBJ2-1, with D possibly TRBD1 on 6 matching bases. The ends were cut back, 5 bases at V and 5 bases at J, with 23 bases in the middle. The length of the CDR3 is 17 residues. CDR1 and CDR2 (germline): SGHRS, YFSETQ. The CDR3 DNA reads TGCGCCAGCAGTGAGGAGTGGAACAGGGCCCCCCACAATGAGCAGTTCTTC. Its translation is CASSEEWNRAPHNEQFF.

This clone was seen just once. In DNA, the CDR3 is TGTGCCAGCAGTTCCACAGGGGTTGGGACAAATCAGCCCCAGCATTTT. This gives the protein CASSSTGVGTNQPQHF. The chain combines TRBV28 with TRBJ1-5; 7 nucleotides align to TRBD1. CDR3 size: 16 residues. Germline-derived CDR1 and CDR2 are MDHEN and SYDVKM. V dropped 4 bases and J dropped 4; count of bases not matched to a gene: 10.

A word on this clone: Other nucleotide sequences from this sample produce the same CDR3. The rearrangement links TRBV2 to TRBJ2-5, with D unclear. From germline, CDR1 is SNHLY and CDR2 FYNNEI. Trimming cost V 3 bases and J 1 base, with 6 bases left between them. The CDR3 length is 13 residues. The CDR3 here is CASSDTGQETQYF. The CDR3 nucleotides are TGTGCCAGCAGTGATACTGGCCAAGAGACCCAGTACTTC. Drawing the rest from reference TRBV2 and TRBJ2-5, the complete variable domain is EPEVTQTPSHQVTQMGQEVILRCVPISNHLYFYWYRQILGQKVEFLVSFYNNEISEKSEIFDDQFSVERPDGSNFTLKIRSTKLEDSAMYFCASSDTGQETQYFGPGTRLLVL.

This chain joins TRBV10-1 and TRBJ2-1; 7 bases are shared with TRBD2. The CDR3 is made up of 14 amino acids. The junction had 3 bases not matched to a gene; V was cut back by 2 bases and J by 5 bases. Germline loops: CDR1 WNHNN, CDR2 SYGVQD (reference sequence). The CDR3 region has the DNA TGCGCCAGCAGTGAGCCAGGGAGGGACAATGAGCAGTTCTTC. It translates to CASSEPGRDNEQFF.

CDR3 nucleotide sequence: TGTGCCAGTAGTAGCGAACAGGGGTGGAATCAGCCCCAGCATTTT. Translation: CASSSEQGWNQPQHF. The chain has TRBV19 and TRBJ1-5; 7 nucleotides align to TRBD1. The germline V gene has CDR1 LNHDA and CDR2 SQIVND (reference sequence). The CDR3 spans 15 residues. J lost 4 bases, V lost 4 bases, and 7 bases had no gene match.

The chain recombines TRBV4-2 with TRBJ2-3, with TRBD2 identical over 13 bases. Germline values: CDR1 LGHNA, CDR2 YNFKEQ. The CDR3 sequence is 21 residues long. Trimming removed 3 bases from V and 0 bases from J; junction bases left unmatched: 15. The CDR3 region is CASSHPLGRTSGGTSTDTQYF. CDR3 DNA sequence: TGTGCCAGCAGCCACCCACTGGGTAGGACTAGCGGGGGAACTAGCACAGATACGCAGTATTTT.

The chain combines TRBV7-9 with TRBJ2-5, with TRBD2 identical over 9 bases. The closer fit of TRBJ2-7 to the DNA end suggests the J call may be wrong. The length of the CDR3 is 15 residues. Germline-derived CDR1 and CDR2 are SEHNR and FQNEAQ (reference sequence). In DNA, the CDR3 is TGTGCCAGCAGCTTTGGGACTAGCACCAGGGGCGAGCAGTACTTC. Amino acids: CASSFGTSTRGEQYF.

This chain links TRBV15 with TRBJ2-1; tentative D call: TRBD2 (5 bases). The CDR3 totals 15 residues. The V end was cut by 1 base, the J end by 8 bases, with 15 bases between. Germline V lookup: CDR1 LNHNV, CDR2 YYDKDF (reference sequence). DNA for the CDR3: TGTGCCACCAGCAGAGTGCGGGCCCATCGGGATGAGCAGTTCTTC. It encodes CATSRVRAHRDEQFF.

The sample holds a few counts of this clone. V usage is TRBV9 and J usage is TRBJ2-1; D gene ambiguous. Trimming stripped 0 bases from V and 5 bases from J, with 0 bases between. The CDR3 contains 11 residues. CDR1 is SGDLS, CDR2 YYNGEE, per germline. The CDR3 coding sequence is TGTGCCAGCAGCGTAGACAATGAGCAGTTCTTC. As protein: CASSVDNEQFF.

The chain has TRBV7-2 and TRBJ1-3, with D perhaps TRBD1 (5 bases). Trimming took 4 bases from V and 0 from J, leaving 16 bases between them. The germline CDR1 and CDR2 sequences are SGHTA and FQGNSA. The CDR3 runs 17 residues. CDR3 nucleotide sequence: TGTGCCAGCAGCTCCTCCCTACAGGCCCGCTCTGGAAACACCATATATTTT. Amino acid sequence: CASSSSLQARSGNTIYF.